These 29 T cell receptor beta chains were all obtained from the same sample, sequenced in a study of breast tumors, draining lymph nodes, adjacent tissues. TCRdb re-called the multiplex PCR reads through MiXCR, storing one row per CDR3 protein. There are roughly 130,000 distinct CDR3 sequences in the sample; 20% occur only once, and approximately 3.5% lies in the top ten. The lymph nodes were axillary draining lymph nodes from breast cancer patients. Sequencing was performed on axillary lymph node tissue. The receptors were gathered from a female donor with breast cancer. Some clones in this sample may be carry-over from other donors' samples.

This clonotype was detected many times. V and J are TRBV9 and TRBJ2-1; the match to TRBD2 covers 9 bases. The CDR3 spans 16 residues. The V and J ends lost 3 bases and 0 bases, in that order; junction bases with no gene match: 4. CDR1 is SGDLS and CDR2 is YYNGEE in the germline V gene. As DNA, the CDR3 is TGTGCCAGCAGCGCGAGTAGCGGGAGCTCCTACAATGAGCAGTTCTTC. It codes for CASSASSGSSYNEQFF.

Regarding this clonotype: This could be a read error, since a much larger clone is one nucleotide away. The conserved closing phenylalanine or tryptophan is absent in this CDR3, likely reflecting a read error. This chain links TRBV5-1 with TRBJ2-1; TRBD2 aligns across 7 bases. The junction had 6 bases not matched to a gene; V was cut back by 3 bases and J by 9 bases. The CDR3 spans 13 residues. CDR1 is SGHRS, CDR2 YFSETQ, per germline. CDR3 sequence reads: CASSSHTSVEQFL. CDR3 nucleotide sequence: TGCGCCAGCAGCTCCCATACTAGCGTTGAGCAGTTCCTC.

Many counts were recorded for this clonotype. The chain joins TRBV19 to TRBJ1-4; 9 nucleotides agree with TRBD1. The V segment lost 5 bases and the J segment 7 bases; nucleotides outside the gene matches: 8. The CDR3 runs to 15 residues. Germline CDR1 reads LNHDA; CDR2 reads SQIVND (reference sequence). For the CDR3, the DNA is TGTGCCAGTAGTGGGGAGACAGGGGGAGGTGAAAAACTGTTTTTT. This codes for CASSGETGGGEKLFF.

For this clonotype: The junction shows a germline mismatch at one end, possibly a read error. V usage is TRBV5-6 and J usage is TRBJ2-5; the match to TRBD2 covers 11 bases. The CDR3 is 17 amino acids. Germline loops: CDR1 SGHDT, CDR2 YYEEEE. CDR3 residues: CARSLAASGGFMETQYF. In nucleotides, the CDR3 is TGTGCCCGCAGCTTGGCGGCTAGCGGGGGGTTTATGGAGACCCAGTACTTC. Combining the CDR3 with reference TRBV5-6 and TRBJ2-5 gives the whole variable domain DAGVTQSPTHLIKTRGQQVTLRCSPKSGHDTVSWYQQALGQGPQFIFQYYEEEERQRGNFPDRFSGHQFPNYSSELNVNALLLGDSALYLCARSLAASGGFMETQYFGPGTRLLVL.

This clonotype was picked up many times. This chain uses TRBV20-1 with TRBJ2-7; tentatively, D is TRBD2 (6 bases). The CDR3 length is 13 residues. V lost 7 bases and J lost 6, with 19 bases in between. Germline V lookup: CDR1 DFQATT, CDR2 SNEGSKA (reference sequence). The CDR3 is CSVGGTTGGEQYF. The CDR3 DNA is TGCAGTGTGGGCGGGACCACGGGCGGCGAGCAGTACTTC.

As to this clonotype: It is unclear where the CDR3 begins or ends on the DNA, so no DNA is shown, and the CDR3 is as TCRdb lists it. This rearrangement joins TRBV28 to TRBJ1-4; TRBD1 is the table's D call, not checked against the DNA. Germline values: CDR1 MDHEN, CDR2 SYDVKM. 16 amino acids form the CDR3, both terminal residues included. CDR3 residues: CASTLSWGSGNEKLFF.

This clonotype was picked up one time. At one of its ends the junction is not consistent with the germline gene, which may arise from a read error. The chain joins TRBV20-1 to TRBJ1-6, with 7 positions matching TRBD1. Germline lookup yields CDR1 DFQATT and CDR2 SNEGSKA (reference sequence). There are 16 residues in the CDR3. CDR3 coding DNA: TGCAGCGCTAGTGGACAGGTTATCTCCCATAATTCACCCCTCCACTTT. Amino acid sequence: CSASGQVISHNSPLHF.

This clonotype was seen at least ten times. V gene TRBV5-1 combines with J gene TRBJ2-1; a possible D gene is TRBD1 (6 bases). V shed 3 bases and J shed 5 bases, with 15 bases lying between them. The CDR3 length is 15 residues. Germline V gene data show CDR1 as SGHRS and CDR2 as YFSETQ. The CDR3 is CASSYAGESHNEQFF. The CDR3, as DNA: TGCGCCAGCAGCTACGCAGGGGAGTCCCACAATGAGCAGTTCTTC.

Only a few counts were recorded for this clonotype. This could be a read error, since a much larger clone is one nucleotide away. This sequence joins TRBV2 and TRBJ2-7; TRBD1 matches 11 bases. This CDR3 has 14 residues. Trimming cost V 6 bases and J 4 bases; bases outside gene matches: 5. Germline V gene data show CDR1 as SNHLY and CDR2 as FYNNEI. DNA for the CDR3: TGTGCCAGCAGGGACAGGGGGCCCCAATACGAGCAGTACTTC. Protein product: CASRDRGPQYEQYF.

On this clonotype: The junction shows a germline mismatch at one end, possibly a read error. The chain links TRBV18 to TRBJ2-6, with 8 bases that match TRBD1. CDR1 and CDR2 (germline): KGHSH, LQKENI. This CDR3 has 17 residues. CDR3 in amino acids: CASSPRQGATGANALTF. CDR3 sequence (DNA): TGTGCCAGCTCACCACGGCAGGGGGCAACTGGGGCCAACGCCCTGACTTTC.

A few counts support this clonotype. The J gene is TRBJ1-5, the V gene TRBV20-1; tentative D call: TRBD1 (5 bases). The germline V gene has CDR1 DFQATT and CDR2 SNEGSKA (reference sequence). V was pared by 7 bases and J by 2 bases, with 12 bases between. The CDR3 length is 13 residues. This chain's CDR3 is CSVERGGNQPQHF. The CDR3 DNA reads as TGCAGTGTAGAGCGAGGGGGCAATCAGCCCCAGCATTTT.

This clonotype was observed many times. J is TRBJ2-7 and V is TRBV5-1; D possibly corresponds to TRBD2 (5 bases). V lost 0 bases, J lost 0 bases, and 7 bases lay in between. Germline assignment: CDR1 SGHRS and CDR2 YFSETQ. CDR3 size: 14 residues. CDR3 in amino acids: CASSLAEGSYEQYF. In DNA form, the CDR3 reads TGCGCCAGCAGCTTGGCCGAGGGCTCCTACGAGCAGTACTTC.

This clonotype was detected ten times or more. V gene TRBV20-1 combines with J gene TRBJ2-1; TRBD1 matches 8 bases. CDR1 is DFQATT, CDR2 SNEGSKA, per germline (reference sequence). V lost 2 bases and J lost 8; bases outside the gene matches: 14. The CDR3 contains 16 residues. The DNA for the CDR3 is TGCAGTGCTAGATCTCCGATTCTAGGACAGGGCGATGAGCAGTTCTTC. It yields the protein CSARSPILGQGDEQFF.

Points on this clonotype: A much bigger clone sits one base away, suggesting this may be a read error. The CDR3 sequence is CSVRGAGGFTGELSF. CDR3 coding DNA: TGCAGTGTGAGGGGCGCAGGGGGATTTACCGGGGAGCTGTCTTTT. This chain joins TRBV20-1 and TRBJ2-2; 7 nucleotides agree with TRBD1. Germline V gives CDR1 DFQATT, CDR2 SNEGSKA (reference sequence). The CDR3 spans 15 residues.

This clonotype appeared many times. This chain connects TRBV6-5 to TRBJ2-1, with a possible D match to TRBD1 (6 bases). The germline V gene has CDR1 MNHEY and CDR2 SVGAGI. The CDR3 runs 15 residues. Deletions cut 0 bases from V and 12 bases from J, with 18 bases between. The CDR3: CASSYSPRGLDRQFF. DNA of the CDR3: TGTGCCAGCAGTTACTCTCCCAGGGGCCTTGATCGGCAGTTCTTC.

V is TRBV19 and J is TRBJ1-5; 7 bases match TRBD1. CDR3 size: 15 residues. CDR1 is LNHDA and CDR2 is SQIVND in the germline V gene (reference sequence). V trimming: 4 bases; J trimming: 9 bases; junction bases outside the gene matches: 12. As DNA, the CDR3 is TGTGCCAGTAGTACCGGGACAGAGACCGTCTGGCCCCAGCATTTT. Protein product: CASSTGTETVWPQHF.

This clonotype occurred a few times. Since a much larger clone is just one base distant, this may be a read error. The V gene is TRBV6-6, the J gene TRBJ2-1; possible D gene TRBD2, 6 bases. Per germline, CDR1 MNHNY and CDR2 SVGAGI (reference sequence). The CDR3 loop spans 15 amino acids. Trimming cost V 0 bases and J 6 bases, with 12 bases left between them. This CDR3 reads CASSYSLVGGNEQFF. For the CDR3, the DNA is TGTGCCAGCAGTTACTCTCTAGTGGGAGGCAATGAGCAGTTCTTC.

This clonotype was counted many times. This CDR3 reads CASRTSGGYEQFF. The CDR3 coding sequence is TGTGCCAGCAGGACTAGCGGGGGGTACGAGCAGTTCTTC. The chain recombines TRBV2 with TRBJ2-1, with 13 positions matching TRBD2. The CDR3 contains 13 residues. V was pared by 6 bases and J by 10 bases, with 3 bases of the junction left unmatched. Germline-derived CDR1 and CDR2 are SNHLY and FYNNEI.

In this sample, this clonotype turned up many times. Written as DNA, the CDR3 is TGTGCCAGCAGCTTAGAGGGTACAACAGGGGGCAATGAGCAGTTCTTC. It encodes CASSLEGTTGGNEQFF. This chain connects TRBV11-3 to TRBJ2-1; 8 nucleotides line up with TRBD1. The length of the CDR3 is 16 residues. Looked up from germline, CDR1 is SGHNT and CDR2 is YENEEA. After removal of 0 bases from V and 6 bases from J, the junction contained 7 bases not matched to a gene.

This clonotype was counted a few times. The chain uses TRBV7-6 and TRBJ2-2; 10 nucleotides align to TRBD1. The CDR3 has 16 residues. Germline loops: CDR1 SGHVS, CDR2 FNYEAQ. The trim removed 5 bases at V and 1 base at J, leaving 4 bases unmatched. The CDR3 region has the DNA TGTGCCAGCAGCGGTCGGGACAGGGGGAACACCGGGGAGCTGTTTTTT. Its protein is CASSGRDRGNTGELFF.

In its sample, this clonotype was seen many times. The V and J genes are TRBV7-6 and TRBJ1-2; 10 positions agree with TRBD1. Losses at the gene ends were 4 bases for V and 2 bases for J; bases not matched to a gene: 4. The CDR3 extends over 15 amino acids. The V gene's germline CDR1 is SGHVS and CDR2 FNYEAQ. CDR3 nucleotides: TGTGCCAGCAGCTCCCAGACAGGGGGCAACTATGGCTACACCTTC. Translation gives CASSSQTGGNYGYTF.

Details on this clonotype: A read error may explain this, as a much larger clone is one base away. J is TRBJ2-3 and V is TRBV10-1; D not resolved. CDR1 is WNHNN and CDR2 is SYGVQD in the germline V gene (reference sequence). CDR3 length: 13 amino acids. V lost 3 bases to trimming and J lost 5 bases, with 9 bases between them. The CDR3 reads CASSEGMGDTQYF. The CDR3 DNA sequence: TGCGCCAGCAGTGAAGGGATGGGAGATACGCAGTATTTT.

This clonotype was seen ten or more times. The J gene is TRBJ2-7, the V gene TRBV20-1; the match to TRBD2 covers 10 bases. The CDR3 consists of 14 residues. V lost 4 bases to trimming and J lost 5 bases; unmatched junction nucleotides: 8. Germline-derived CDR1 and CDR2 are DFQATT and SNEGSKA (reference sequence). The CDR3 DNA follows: TGCAGTGCTAACATACGGCTAGCGGGAGACGAGCAGTACTTC. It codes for CSANIRLAGDEQYF.

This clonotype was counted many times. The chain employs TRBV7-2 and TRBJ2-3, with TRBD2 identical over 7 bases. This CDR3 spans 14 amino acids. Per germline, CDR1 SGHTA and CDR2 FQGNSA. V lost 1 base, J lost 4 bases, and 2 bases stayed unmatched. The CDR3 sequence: CASSLGGGPDTQYF. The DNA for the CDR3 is TGTGCCAGCAGCTTAGGGGGGGGACCAGATACGCAGTATTTT.

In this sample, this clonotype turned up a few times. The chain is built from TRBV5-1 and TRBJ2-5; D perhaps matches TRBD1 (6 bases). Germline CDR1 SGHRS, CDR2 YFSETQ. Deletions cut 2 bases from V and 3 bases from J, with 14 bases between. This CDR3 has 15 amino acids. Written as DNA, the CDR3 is TGCGCCAGCAGCTTTTGGCAGGGGCAAGAAGAGACCCAGTACTTC. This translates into CASSFWQGQEETQYF.

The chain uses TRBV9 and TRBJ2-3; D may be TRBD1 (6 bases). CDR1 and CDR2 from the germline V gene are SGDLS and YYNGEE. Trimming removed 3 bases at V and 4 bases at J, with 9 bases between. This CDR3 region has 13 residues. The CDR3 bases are TGTGCCAGCAGCGCGGACAGCCCAGATACGCAGTATTTT. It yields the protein CASSADSPDTQYF.

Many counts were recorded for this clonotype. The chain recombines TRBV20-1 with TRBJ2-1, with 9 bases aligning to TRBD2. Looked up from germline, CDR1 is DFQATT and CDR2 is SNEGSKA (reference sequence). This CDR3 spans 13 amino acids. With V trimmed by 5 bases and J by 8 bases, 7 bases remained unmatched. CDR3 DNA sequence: TGCAGTGCTCCCCCGGGACTAGCCGATGAGCAGTTCTTC. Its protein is CSAPPGLADEQFF.

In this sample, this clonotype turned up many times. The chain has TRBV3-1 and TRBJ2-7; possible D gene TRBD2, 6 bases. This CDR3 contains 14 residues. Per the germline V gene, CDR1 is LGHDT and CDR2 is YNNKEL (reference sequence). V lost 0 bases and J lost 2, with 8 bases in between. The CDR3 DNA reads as TGTGCCAGCAGCCAAGATGGCGGGACCTACGAGCAGTACTTC. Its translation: CASSQDGGTYEQYF.

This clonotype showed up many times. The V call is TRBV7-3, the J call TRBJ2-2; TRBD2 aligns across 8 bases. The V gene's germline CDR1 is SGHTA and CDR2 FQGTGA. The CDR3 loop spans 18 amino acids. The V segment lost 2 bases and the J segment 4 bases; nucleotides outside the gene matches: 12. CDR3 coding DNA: TGTGCCAGCAGCTTAGGGTCAAGCGGGGGCGGTGGCACCGGGGAGCTGTTTTTT. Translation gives CASSLGSSGGGGTGELFF.